This T cell receptor (beta chain) is from a study of blood T cell repertoires in COVID-19. Clones were read by immunoSEQ multiplex PCR, and TCRdb kept only the in-frame ones, dropping some. In the table there are 80,000 to 95,000 clones, less than 80% of which are singletons. CDR1 and CDR2 (germline): SGHTA, FQGNSA. The CDR3 length is 15 residues. V shed 4 bases and J shed 1 base, with 10 bases lying between them. Sequenced input: peripheral blood. The receptor comes from a woman aged 50 to 60 with acute or convalescent COVID-19. The chain recombines TRBV7-2 with TRBJ2-2, with D tentatively TRBD2 (6 bases). CDR3 bases: TGTGCCAGCAGCTCACCAGCGGGGAACACCGGGGAGCTGTTTTTT. Amino acid sequence: CASSSPAGNTGELFF. Full variable domain (remainder filled in from reference TRBV7-2 and TRBJ2-2): GAGVSQSPSNKVTEKGKDVELRCDPISGHTALYWYRQSLGQGLEFLIYFQGNSAPDKSGLPSDRFSAERTGGSVSTLTIQRTQQEDSAVYLCASSSPAGNTGELFFGEGSRLTVL.